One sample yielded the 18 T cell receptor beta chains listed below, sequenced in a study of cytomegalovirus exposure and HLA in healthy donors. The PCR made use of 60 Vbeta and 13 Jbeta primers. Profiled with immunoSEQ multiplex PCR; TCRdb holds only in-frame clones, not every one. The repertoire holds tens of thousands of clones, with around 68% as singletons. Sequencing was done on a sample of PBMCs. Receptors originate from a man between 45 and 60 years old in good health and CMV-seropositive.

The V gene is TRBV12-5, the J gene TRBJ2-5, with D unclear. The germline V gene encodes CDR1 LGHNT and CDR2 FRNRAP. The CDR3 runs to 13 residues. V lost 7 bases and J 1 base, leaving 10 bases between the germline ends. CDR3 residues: CASATRSQETQYF. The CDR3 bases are TGTGCTAGTGCCACAAGGAGCCAAGAGACCCAGTACTTC.

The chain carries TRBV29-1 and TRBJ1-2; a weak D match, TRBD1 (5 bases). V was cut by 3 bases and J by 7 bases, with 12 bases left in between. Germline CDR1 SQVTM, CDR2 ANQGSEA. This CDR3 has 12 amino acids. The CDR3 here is CSVDRGSRGYTF. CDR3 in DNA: TGCAGCGTTGACCGGGGGTCTCGTGGCTACACCTTC.

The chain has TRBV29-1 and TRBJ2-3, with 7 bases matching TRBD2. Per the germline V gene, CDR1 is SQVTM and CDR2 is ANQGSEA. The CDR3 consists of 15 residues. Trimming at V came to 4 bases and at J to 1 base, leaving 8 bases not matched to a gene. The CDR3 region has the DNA TGCAGCGTTGGGAGGGCTAGCGGACGCACAGATACGCAGTATTTT. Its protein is CSVGRASGRTDTQYF.

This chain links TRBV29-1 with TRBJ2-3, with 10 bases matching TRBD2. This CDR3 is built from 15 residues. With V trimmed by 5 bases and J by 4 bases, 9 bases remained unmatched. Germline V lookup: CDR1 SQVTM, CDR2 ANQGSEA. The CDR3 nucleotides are TGCAGCGTTACACCACTAGCGGGGATTCCAGATACGCAGTATTTT. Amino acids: CSVTPLAGIPDTQYF.

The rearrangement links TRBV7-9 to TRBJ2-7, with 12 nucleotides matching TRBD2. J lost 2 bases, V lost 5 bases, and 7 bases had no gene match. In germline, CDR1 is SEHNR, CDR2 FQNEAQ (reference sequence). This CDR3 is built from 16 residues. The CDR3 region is CASSQPGLAGTYEQYF. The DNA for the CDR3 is TGTGCCAGCAGCCAACCGGGACTAGCGGGCACCTACGAGCAGTACTTC.

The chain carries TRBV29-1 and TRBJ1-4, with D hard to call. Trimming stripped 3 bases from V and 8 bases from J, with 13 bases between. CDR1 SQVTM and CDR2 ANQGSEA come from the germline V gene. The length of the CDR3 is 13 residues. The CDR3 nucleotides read TGCAGCGTTGAGGGCCTTATTGGGGAAAAACTGTTTTTT. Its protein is CSVEGLIGEKLFF. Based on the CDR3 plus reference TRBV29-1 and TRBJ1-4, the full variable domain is SAVISQKPSRDICQRGTSLTIQCQVDSQVTMMFWYRQQPGQSLTLIATANQGSEATYESGFVIDKFPISRPNLTFSTLTVSNMSPEDSSIYLCSVEGLIGEKLFFGSGTQLSVL.

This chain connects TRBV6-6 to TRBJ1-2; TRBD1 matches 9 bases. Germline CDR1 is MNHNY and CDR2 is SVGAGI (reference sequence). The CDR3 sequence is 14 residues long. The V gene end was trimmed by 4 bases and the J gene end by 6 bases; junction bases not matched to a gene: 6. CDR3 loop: CASSSLTGGDGYTF. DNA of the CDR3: TGTGCCAGCAGTTCCCTGACAGGGGGGGATGGCTACACCTTC.

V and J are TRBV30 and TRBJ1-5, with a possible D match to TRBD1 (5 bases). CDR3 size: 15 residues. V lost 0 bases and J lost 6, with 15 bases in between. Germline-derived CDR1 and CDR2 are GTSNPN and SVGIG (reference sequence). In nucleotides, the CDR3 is TGTGCCTGGAGTGTAAGAGGGGCCGGGGGTCAGCCCCAGCATTTT. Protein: CAWSVRGAGGQPQHF. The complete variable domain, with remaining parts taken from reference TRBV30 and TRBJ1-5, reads SQTIHQWPATLVQPVGSPLSLECTVEGTSNPNLYWYRQAAGRGLQLLFYSVGIGQISSEVPQNLSASRPQDRQFILSSKKLLLSDSGFYLCAWSVRGAGGQPQHFGDGTRLSIL.

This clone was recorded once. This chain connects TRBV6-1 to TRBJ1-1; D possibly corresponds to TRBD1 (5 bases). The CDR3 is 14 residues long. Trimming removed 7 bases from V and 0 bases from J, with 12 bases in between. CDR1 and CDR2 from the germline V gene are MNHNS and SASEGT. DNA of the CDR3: TGTGCCAGCAAGATGACAGCGATGAACACTGAAGCTTTCTTT. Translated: CASKMTAMNTEAFF.

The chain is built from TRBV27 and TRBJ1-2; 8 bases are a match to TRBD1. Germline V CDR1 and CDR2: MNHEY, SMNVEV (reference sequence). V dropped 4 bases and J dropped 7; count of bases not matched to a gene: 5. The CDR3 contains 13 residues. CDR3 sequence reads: CASSSPGGGGYTF. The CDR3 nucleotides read TGTGCCAGCAGTTCGCCAGGGGGCGGTGGCTACACCTTC.

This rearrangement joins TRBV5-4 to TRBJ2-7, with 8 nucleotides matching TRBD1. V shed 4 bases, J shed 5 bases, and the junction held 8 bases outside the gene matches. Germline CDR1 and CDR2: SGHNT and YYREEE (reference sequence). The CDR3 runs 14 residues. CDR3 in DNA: TGTGCCAGCAGCACCCGACAGGGGTCCAACGAGCAGTACTTC. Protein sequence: CASSTRQGSNEQYF.

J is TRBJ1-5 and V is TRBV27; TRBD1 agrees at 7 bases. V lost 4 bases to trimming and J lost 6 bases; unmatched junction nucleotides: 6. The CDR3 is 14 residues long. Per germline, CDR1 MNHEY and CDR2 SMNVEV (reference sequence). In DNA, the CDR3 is TGTGCCAGCAGTTCAACAGGGGCAGGTCAGCCCCAGCATTTT. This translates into CASSSTGAGQPQHF.

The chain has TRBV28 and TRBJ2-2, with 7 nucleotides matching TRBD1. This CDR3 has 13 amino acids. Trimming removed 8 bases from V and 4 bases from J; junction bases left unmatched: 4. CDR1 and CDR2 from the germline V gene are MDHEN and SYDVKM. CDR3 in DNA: TGTGCCAGCCGACAGGGACCCACCGGGGAGCTGTTTTTT. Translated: CASRQGPTGELFF.

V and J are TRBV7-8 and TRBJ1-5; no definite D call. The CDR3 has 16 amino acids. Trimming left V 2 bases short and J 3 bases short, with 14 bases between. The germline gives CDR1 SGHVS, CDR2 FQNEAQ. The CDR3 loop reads CASSLFQANLNQPQHF. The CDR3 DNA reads TGTGCCAGCAGCTTATTCCAGGCGAACCTCAATCAGCCCCAGCATTTT.

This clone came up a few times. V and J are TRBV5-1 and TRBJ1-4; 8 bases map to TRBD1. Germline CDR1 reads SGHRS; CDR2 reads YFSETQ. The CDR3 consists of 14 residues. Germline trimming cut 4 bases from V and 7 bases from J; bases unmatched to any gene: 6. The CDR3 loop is CASSLRGRGEKLFF. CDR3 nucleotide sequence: TGCGCCAGCAGCCTCAGGGGGCGAGGTGAAAAACTGTTTTTT.

The CDR3 reads CASRPSLQGARQETQYF. The DNA for the CDR3 is TGTGCCAGCAGACCCTCACTCCAGGGGGCCCGCCAAGAGACCCAGTACTTC. This chain links TRBV25-1 with TRBJ2-5, with TRBD1 matching 8 bases. Germline CDR1 MGHDK, CDR2 SYGVNS. The CDR3 covers 17 residues. V lost 6 bases, J lost 1 base, and 13 bases stayed unmatched.

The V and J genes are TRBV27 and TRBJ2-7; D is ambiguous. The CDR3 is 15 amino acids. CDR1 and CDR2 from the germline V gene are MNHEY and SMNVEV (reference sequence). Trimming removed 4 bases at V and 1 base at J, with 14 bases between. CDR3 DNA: TGTGCCAGCAGTTCCGGCGGCCAACGATCCTACGAGCAGTACTTC. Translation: CASSSGGQRSYEQYF.

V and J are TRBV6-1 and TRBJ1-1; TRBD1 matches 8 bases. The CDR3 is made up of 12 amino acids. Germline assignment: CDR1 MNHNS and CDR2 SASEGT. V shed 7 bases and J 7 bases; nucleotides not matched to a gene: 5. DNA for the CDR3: TGTGCCAGCAAGGACAGGGTTGGTGAAGCTTTCTTT. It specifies CASKDRVGEAFF.